A few counts support the clone carrying this TCR beta chain. Its antigen is unknown. TCRdb reprocessed the 5' RACE reads with MiXCR, giving one entry per CDR3 protein. The sample records approximately 300,000 distinct CDR3 sequences, 7.5% to 9.5% being singletons. This specimen belongs to a study of identical twins. Notes on the study in general: Conclusions were based on cross-sectional statistical analysis, without following the same donors.

The CDR3 consists of 16 residues. V was shortened by 0 bases and J by 2 bases, with 12 bases between the two germline ends. Germline V gene sequence: CDR1 SGHRS, CDR2 YFSETQ. These same records also appear under a second study, on yellow fever vaccine responses in identical twins.

Sequencing was done on a sample of CD8+ T cells sorted from blood. The TCR sequence derives from a woman between 18 and 29 years old in good health. V and J are TRBV5-1 and TRBJ2-1; D gene uncertain. The CDR3 sequence: CASSLEAHQPYNEQFF. The CDR3 region has the DNA TGCGCCAGCAGCTTGGAGGCCCATCAGCCCTACAATGAGCAGTTCTTC.